Given below is one T cell receptor (beta chain) in context. The data originate from a study of T cells after yellow fever vaccination. Overall study results and limits: Boosting was followed by the reappearance of most primary-vaccination clones (roughly 96% CD4, 85% to 90% CD8).

Each CDR3 protein gets one entry after TCRdb re-called the 5' RACE reads with MiXCR. Among approximately 85,000 distinct CDR3 sequences listed, 10% to 15% were seen once. The V end lost 4 bases, the J end lost 9 bases, and 14 bases lay between the germline ends. CDR3 length: 14 residues. CDR1 is SGHDT, CDR2 YYEEEE, per germline. The TCR originated in a man aged 18 to 30 who received the YFV17D yellow fever vaccine. The chain has TRBV5-6 and TRBJ1-6; D not resolved. This sample comprised CD8+ T cells not binding an NS4B(214-222) dextramer, sorted from PBMCs, obtained 20 to 25 days after the first yellow fever vaccination. CDR3 residues: CASSLAIGGSPLHF. For the CDR3, the DNA is TGTGCCAGCAGCCTGGCGATAGGAGGTTCACCCCTCCACTTT. Looking up the rest from reference TRBV5-6 and TRBJ1-6 gives the full variable domain: DAGVTQSPTHLIKTRGQQVTLRCSPKSGHDTVSWYQQALGQGPQFIFQYYEEEERQRGNFPDRFSGHQFPNYSSELNVNALLLGDSALYLCASSLAIGGSPLHFGNGTRLTVT.